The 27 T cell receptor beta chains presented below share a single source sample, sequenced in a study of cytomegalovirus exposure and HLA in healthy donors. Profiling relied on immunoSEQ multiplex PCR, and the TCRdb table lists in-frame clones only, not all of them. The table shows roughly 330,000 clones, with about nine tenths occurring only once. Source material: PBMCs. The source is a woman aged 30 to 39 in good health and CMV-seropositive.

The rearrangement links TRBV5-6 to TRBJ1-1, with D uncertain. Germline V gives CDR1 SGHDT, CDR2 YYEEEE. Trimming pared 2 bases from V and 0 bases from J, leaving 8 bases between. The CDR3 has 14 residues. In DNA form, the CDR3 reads TGTGCCAGCAGCTTTGTTGGGGTGAACACTGAAGCTTTCTTT. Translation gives CASSFVGVNTEAFF.

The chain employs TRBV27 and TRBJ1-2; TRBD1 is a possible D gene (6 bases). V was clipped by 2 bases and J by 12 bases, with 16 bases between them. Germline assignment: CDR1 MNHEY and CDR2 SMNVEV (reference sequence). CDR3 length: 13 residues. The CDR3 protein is CASSLNPTGYHTF. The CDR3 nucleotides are TGTGCCAGCAGTTTAAACCCCACAGGGTATCACACCTTC.

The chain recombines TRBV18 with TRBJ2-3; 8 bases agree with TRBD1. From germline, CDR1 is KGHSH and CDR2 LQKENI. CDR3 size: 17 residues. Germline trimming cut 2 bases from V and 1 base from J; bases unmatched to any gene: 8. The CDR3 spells CASSPGQGRRRTDTQYF. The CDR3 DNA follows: TGTGCCAGCTCACCAGGACAGGGAAGGAGGCGCACAGATACGCAGTATTTT.

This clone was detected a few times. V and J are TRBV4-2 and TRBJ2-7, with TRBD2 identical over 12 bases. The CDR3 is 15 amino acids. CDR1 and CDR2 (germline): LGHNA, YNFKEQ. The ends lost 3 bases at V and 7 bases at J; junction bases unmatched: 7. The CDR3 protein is CASSQRLAGEGEQYF. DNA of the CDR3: TGTGCCAGCAGCCAGCGACTAGCGGGAGAAGGTGAGCAGTACTTC.

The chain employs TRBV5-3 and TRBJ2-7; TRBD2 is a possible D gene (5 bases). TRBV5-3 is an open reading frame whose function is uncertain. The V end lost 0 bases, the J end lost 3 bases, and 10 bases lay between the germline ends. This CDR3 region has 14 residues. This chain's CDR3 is CARSLDWGVYEQYF. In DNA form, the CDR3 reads TGTGCCAGAAGCTTGGACTGGGGAGTCTACGAGCAGTACTTC.

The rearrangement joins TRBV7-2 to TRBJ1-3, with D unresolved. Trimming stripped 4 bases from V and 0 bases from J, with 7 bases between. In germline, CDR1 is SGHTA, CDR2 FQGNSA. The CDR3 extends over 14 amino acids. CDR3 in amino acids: CASSSANSGNTIYF. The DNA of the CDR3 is TGTGCCAGCAGCTCCGCAAACTCTGGAAACACCATATATTTT. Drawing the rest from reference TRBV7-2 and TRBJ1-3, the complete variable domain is GAGVSQSPSNKVTEKGKDVELRCDPISGHTALYWYRQSLGQGLEFLIYFQGNSAPDKSGLPSDRFSAERTGGSVSTLTIQRTQQEDSAVYLCASSSANSGNTIYFGEGSWLTVV.

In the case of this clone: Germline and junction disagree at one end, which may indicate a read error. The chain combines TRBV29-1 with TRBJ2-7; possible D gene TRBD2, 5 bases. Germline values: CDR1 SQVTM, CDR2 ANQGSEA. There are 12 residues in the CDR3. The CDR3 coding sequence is TGCAGCGCTGAATCGGGGAACTACGAGCAGTACTTC. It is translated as CSAESGNYEQYF.

In DNA form, the CDR3 reads TGCGCCAGCAGCCAAGAGGCCTCTCCGTTAGGCGGGATAGGTGGCACCGGGGAGCTGTTTTTT. Its protein product is CASSQEASPLGGIGGTGELFF. This chain links TRBV4-1 with TRBJ2-2; D is possibly TRBD2 (6 bases). Between the trimmed V and J ends, which lost 0 bases and 4 bases, there was a span of 27 bases. Germline V gene data show CDR1 as MGHRA and CDR2 as YSYEKL. This CDR3 comprises 21 residues.

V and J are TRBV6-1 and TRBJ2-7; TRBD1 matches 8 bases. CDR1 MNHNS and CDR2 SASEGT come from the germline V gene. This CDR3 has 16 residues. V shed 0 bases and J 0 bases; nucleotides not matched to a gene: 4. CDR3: CASSEAPGQDSYEQYF. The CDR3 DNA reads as TGTGCCAGCAGTGAAGCACCGGGACAGGACTCCTACGAGCAGTACTTC.

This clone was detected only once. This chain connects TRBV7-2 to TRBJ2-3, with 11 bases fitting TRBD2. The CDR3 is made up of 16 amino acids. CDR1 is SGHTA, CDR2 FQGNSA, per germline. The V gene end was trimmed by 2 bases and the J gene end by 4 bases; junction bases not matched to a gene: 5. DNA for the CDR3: TGTGCCAGCAGCTTAATAGCGGGGGGGCCCCCAGATACGCAGTATTTT. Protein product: CASSLIAGGPPDTQYF. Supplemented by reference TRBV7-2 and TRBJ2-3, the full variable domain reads GAGVSQSPSNKVTEKGKDVELRCDPISGHTALYWYRQSLGQGLEFLIYFQGNSAPDKSGLPSDRFSAERTGGSVSTLTIQRTQQEDSAVYLCASSLIAGGPPDTQYFGPGTRLTVL.

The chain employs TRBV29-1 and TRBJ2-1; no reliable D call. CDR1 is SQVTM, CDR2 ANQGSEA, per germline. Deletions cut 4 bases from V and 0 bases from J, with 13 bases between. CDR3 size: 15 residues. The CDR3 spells CSVVGGRASYNEQFF. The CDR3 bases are TGCAGCGTTGTTGGTGGTAGGGCCTCCTACAATGAGCAGTTCTTC.

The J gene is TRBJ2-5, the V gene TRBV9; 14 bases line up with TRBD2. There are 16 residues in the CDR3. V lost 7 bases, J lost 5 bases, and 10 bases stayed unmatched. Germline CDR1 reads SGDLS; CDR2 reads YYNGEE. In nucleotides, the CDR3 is TGTGCCAGCTCCCCTTGGGGGACTAGCGGGAGTGAGACCCAGTACTTC. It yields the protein CASSPWGTSGSETQYF.

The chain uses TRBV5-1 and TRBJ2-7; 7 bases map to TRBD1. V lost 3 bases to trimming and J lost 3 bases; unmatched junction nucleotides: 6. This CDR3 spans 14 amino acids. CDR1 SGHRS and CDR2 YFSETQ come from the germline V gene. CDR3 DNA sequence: TGCGCCAGCAGCTACAGGGGTAGTAGCTACGAGCAGTACTTC. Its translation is CASSYRGSSYEQYF.

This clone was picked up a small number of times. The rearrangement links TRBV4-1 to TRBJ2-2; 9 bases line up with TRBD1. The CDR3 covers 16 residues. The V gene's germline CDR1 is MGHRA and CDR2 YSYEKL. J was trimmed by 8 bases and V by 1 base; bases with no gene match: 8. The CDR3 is CASSQGPRTGVGELFF. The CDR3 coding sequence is TGCGCCAGCAGCCAAGGGCCTCGGACAGGGGTTGGGGAGCTGTTTTTT.

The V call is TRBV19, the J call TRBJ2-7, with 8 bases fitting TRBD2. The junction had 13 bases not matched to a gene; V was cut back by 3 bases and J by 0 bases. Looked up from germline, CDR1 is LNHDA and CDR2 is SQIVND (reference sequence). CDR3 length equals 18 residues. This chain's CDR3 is CASSMAVAGFDFSYEQYF. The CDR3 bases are TGTGCCAGTAGTATGGCCGTAGCGGGATTTGACTTCTCCTACGAGCAGTACTTC.

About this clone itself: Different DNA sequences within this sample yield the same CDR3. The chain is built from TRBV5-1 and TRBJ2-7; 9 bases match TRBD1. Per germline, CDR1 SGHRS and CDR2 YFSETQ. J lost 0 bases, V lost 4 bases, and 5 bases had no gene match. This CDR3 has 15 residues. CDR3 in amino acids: CASSLTGQGSYEQYF. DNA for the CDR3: TGCGCCAGCAGCCTTACGGGACAGGGCTCCTACGAGCAGTACTTC.

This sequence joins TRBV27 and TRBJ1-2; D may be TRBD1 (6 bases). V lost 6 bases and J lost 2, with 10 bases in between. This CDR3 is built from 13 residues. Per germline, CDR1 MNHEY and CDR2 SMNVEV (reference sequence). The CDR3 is CASRTGTNYGYTF. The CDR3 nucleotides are TGTGCCAGCAGGACAGGAACCAACTATGGCTACACCTTC.

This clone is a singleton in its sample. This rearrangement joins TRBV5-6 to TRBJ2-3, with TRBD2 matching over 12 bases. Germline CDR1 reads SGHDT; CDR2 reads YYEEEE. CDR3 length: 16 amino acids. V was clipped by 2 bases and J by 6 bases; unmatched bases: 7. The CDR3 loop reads CASSLYTSGGTDTQYF. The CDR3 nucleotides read TGTGCCAGCAGCTTATATACTAGCGGGGGGACGGATACGCAGTATTTT.

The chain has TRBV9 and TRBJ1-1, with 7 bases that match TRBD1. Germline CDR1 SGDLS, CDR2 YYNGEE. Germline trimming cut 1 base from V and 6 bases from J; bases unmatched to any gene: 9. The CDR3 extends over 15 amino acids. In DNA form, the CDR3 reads TGTGCCAGCAGCGTAACCACAGGGGTGGAGGCTGAAGCTTTCTTT. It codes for CASSVTTGVEAEAFF.

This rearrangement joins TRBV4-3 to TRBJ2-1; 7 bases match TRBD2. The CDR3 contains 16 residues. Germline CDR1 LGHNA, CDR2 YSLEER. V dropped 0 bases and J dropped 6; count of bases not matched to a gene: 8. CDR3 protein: CASSQDGASGGNEQFF. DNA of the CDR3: TGCGCCAGCAGCCAAGATGGCGCTAGCGGAGGCAATGAGCAGTTCTTC.

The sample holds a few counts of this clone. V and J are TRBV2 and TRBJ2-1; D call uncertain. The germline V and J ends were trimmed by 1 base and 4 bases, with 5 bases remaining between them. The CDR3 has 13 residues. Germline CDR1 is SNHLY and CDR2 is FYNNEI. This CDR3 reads CASSEGPYNEQFF. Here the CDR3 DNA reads TGTGCCAGCAGTGAAGGGCCTTACAATGAGCAGTTCTTC. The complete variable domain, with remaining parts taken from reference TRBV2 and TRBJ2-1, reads EPEVTQTPSHQVTQMGQEVILRCVPISNHLYFYWYRQILGQKVEFLVSFYNNEISEKSEIFDDQFSVERPDGSNFTLKIRSTKLEDSAMYFCASSEGPYNEQFFGPGTRLTVL.

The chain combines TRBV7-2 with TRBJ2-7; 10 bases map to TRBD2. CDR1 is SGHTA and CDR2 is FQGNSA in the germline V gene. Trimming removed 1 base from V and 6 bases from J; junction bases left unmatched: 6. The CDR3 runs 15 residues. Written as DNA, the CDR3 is TGTGCCAGCAGCTTAGAGCTAGCGGGAGCGGGCGAGCAGTACTTC. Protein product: CASSLELAGAGEQYF.

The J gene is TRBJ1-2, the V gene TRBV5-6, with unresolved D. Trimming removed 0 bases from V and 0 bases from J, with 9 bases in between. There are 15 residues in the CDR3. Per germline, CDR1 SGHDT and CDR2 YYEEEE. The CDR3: CASSLALRSNYGYTF. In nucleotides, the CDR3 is TGTGCCAGCAGCTTGGCACTAAGATCTAACTATGGCTACACCTTC. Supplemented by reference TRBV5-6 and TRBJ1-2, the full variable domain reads DAGVTQSPTHLIKTRGQQVTLRCSPKSGHDTVSWYQQALGQGPQFIFQYYEEEERQRGNFPDRFSGHQFPNYSSELNVNALLLGDSALYLCASSLALRSNYGYTFGSGTRLTVV.

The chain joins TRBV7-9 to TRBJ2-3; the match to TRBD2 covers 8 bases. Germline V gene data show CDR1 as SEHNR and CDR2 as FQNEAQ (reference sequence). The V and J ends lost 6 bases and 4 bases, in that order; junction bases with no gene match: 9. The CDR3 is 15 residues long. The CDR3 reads CASSPPGLVADTQYF. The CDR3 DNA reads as TGTGCCAGCAGTCCCCCGGGACTAGTAGCAGATACGCAGTATTTT.

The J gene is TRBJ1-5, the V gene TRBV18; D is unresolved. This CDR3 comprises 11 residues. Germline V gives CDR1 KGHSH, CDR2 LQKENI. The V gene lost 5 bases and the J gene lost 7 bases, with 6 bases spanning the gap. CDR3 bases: TGTGCCAGCTCAGGAGAACAGCCCCAGCATTTT. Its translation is CASSGEQPQHF.

The CDR3 is CAYNRGAGNTIYF. Here the CDR3 DNA reads TGTGCTTATAACAGGGGAGCTGGAAACACCATATATTTT. This sequence joins TRBV30 and TRBJ1-3, with 7 bases lining up with TRBD1. The CDR3 sequence is 13 residues long. Germline V gives CDR1 GTSNPN, CDR2 SVGIG (reference sequence).

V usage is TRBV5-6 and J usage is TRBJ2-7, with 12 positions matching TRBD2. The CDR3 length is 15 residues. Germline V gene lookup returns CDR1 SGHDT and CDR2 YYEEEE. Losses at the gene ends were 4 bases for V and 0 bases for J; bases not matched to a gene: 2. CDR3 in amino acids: CASSPGLAGSYEQYF. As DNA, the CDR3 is TGTGCCAGCAGCCCGGGACTAGCGGGCTCCTACGAGCAGTACTTC. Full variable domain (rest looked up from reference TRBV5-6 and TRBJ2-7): DAGVTQSPTHLIKTRGQQVTLRCSPKSGHDTVSWYQQALGQGPQFIFQYYEEEERQRGNFPDRFSGHQFPNYSSELNVNALLLGDSALYLCASSPGLAGSYEQYFGPGTRLTVT.